These 3 T cell receptor beta chains were all obtained from the same sample, sequenced in a study of T cell responses to AZD1222 COVID-19 vaccine. This table comes from immunoSEQ multiplex PCR, and its TCRdb copy is limited to in-frame clones, with some not included. The sample has under 60,000 clones, roughly four fifths seen once. This material consisted of peripheral blood, taken on day 0 of AZD1222 vaccination. The receptors stem from an adult in good health.

The chain employs TRBV7-9 and TRBJ1-4, with TRBD1 matching over 12 bases. Germline CDR1 SEHNR, CDR2 FQNEAQ (reference sequence). V lost 5 bases, J lost 3 bases, and 7 bases stayed unmatched. CDR3 length: 17 residues. The CDR3 DNA is TGTGCCAGCAGCCCAGGGACAGGGGGCGCGGCTAATGAAAAACTGTTTTTT. The encoded protein is CASSPGTGGAANEKLFF.

This clone was observed a few times. V is TRBV30 and J is TRBJ2-6; 12 bases map to TRBD1. The CDR3 sequence is 17 residues long. Germline V gives CDR1 GTSNPN, CDR2 SVGIG (reference sequence). Unmatched junction bases numbered 6, after V lost 5 bases and J lost 1 base. CDR3 protein: CAWYRDRGQSGANVLTF. Here the CDR3 DNA reads TGTGCCTGGTACCGGGACAGGGGGCAATCTGGGGCCAACGTCCTGACTTTC.

The chain carries TRBV5-1 and TRBJ1-5; a weak D match, TRBD1 (5 bases). The V end lost 4 bases, the J end lost 0 bases, and 20 bases lay between the germline ends. Germline V gives CDR1 SGHRS, CDR2 YFSETQ. CDR3 length: 18 amino acids. In DNA, the CDR3 is TGCGCCAGCAGCGTGCGGGACGCGCCATCCTATAGCAATCAGCCCCAGCATTTT. As protein: CASSVRDAPSYSNQPQHF.